This T cell receptor beta chain was sequenced for a study of T cell responses to AZD1222 COVID-19 vaccine. Whole-study context: Second-dose schedules of about 4 or about 12 weeks were combined.

The table came from immunoSEQ multiplex PCR; TCRdb's copy has only in-frame clones and leaves some out. The data contain 100,000 or so clones, around 90% of them seen just once; the ten biggest clones take up around 1.8%. General observations from the study: Donors were largely white British and mainly female; clonal diversity was possibly underestimated. Regions left unmutated in variants are reportedly the target of nearly half of spike-specific TCRs.

CDR3 length: 12 residues. Germline loops: CDR1 LNHDA, CDR2 SQIVND (reference sequence). The V end lost 5 bases, the J end lost 4 bases, and 6 bases lay between the germline ends. With respect to this clone: Its target is unknown.

Sequencing used peripheral blood, obtained on day 0 of AZD1222 vaccination. This receptor was obtained from an adult in good health. V is TRBV19 and J is TRBJ2-1; no definite D call. Written as DNA, the CDR3 is TGTGCCAGTAGTCAGGAGTACAATGAGCAGTTCTTC. Amino acids: CASSQEYNEQFF.